This T cell receptor beta chain comes out of a study of T cell responses to AZD1222 COVID-19 vaccine. Profiled with immunoSEQ multiplex PCR; TCRdb holds only in-frame clones, not every one. This sample has more than 100,000 clones; about 93% occur once, and the top ten carry around 5%. V was cut by 2 bases and J by 0 bases, with 5 bases left in between. Germline loops: CDR1 SGHDN, CDR2 FVKESK. This CDR3 has 14 amino acids. The chain combines TRBV14 with TRBJ1-3, with D unclear. This TCR came from an adult in good health. The sample here was peripheral blood, taken on day 0 of AZD1222 vaccination. The CDR3: CASSQLLSGNTIYF. CDR3 bases: TGTGCCAGCAGCCAACTACTCTCTGGAAACACCATATATTTT.